This T cell receptor beta chain is from a study of PD-1 blockade in classical Hodgkin lymphoma. As concerns this clone: The antigen is not known.

The assay was immunoSEQ multiplex PCR, and TCRdb's table has in-frame clones only and misses some. The table records 20,000 to 25,000 clones, around 81% of them present only once. Study results and caveats: At baseline, newly diagnosed patients reportedly showed less TCR diversity than healthy donors. Baseline diversity resembling that of newly diagnosed patients was seen in complete responders. Underlying causes for the observed repertoire differences were not defined, possibly disease activity or prior therapy. Among the patients, those starting nivolumab under 1 year after ASCT were excluded.

Each patient relapsed following autologous stem cell transplantation, and prior brentuximab vedotin exposure differed. The V gene lost 6 bases and the J gene lost 0 bases, with 10 bases spanning the gap. This CDR3 is 14 amino acids long. Germline V gene lookup returns CDR1 MGHDK and CDR2 SYGVNS. The sample here was peripheral blood mononuclear cells (PBMCs), taken before the second cycle of nivolumab. The origin of this receptor is a human donor with classical Hodgkin lymphoma. The rearrangement uses TRBV25-1 and TRBJ2-3; D unclear. CDR3 sequence reads: CASRRETSTDTQYF. The CDR3 bases are TGTGCCAGCAGGCGAGAAACTAGCACAGATACGCAGTATTTT.